One and the same sample provided the 17 T cell receptor beta chains below, sequenced in a study of T-cell memory formation after mild COVID-19. TCRdb itself ran the 5' RACE reads through MiXCR, one entry per CDR3 protein. The data show about 130,000 distinct CDR3 sequences, more than 15% seen once. Sequences were obtained from PBMCs or a T cell subset sorted from them (not recorded which). The source is a man aged 18 to 29 who had mild COVID-19 (a few samples of this study predate the infection). Cell type and time point are not known.

The rearrangement uses TRBV5-1 and TRBJ1-1, with 8 bases matching TRBD1. CDR1 and CDR2 from the germline V gene are SGHRS and YFSETQ. The V segment lost 3 bases and the J segment 1 base; nucleotides outside the gene matches: 2. CDR3 length: 14 amino acids. This chain's CDR3 is CASSSGGPNTEAFF. For the CDR3, the DNA is TGCGCCAGCAGCTCAGGGGGCCCGAACACTGAAGCTTTCTTT. Full variable domain (rest looked up from reference TRBV5-1 and TRBJ1-1): KAGVTQTPRYLIKTRGQQVTLSCSPISGHRSVSWYQQTPGQGLQFLFEYFSETQRNKGNFPGRFSGRQFSNSRSEMNVSTLELGDSALYLCASSSGGPNTEAFFGQGTRLTVV.

The chain recombines TRBV20-1 with TRBJ2-4; 10 bases align to TRBD2. After removal of 3 bases from V and 9 bases from J, the junction contained 14 bases not matched to a gene. The CDR3 sequence is 16 residues long. Germline V gene lookup returns CDR1 DFQATT and CDR2 SNEGSKA (reference sequence). In DNA, the CDR3 is TGCAGTGCTAGTGGTCTAGCGGGGGCCCCCTCTCTCATTCAGTACTTC. Amino acids: CSASGLAGAPSLIQYF.

The chain uses TRBV18 and TRBJ1-6; TRBD1 aligns across 7 bases. The CDR3 has 14 amino acids. From germline, CDR1 is KGHSH and CDR2 LQKENI. V dropped 4 bases and J dropped 10; count of bases not matched to a gene: 7. CDR3 sequence (DNA): TGTGCCAGCTCACGTGCAGGGGGGGACTCACCCCTCCACTTT. Protein sequence: CASSRAGGDSPLHF.

The chain joins TRBV9 to TRBJ2-5, with 7 bases lining up with TRBD2. CDR3 length equals 15 residues. V gave up 4 bases and J gave up 13 bases; unmatched junction bases: 19. The germline V gene encodes CDR1 SGDLS and CDR2 YYNGEE. DNA of the CDR3: TGTGCCAGCAGCCCCAACCCCGGGGGAGCGGGACGGCTGTACTTC. Its protein product is CASSPNPGGAGRLYF.

This clonotype was seen a few times. The CDR3 sequence: CASSLQGKGPQHF. The CDR3 nucleotides read TGCGCCAGCAGCTTACAGGGAAAAGGGCCCCAGCATTTT. V gene TRBV5-1 combines with J gene TRBJ1-5; D possibly corresponds to TRBD1 (6 bases). The CDR3 spans 13 residues. V was clipped by 2 bases and J by 9 bases, with 12 bases between them. Germline V gene sequence: CDR1 SGHRS, CDR2 YFSETQ. The full variable domain, rest sourced from reference TRBV5-1 and TRBJ1-5, is KAGVTQTPRYLIKTRGQQVTLSCSPISGHRSVSWYQQTPGQGLQFLFEYFSETQRNKGNFPGRFSGRQFSNSRSEMNVSTLELGDSALYLCASSLQGKGPQHFGDGTRLSIL.

The V call is TRBV12-3 or TRBV12-4, the J call TRBJ2-3; D possibly uses TRBD1 or TRBD2 (5 bases each). The CDR3 is 14 amino acids. Trimming cost V 6 bases and J 4 bases, with 14 bases left between them. This CDR3 is CASRLGDPSDTQYF. CDR3 coding DNA: TGTGCCAGCAGGTTGGGGGACCCATCAGATACGCAGTATTTT.

Here the CDR3 DNA reads TGTGCCAGCAGCTTAGGGGGGACCCGCACTGAAGCTTTCTTT. Translation: CASSLGGTRTEAFF. This chain joins TRBV7-2 and TRBJ1-1; perhaps TRBD1 as D (5 bases). V was cut by 1 base and J by 4 bases, with 10 bases left in between. The CDR3 loop spans 14 amino acids. CDR1 is SGHTA and CDR2 is FQGNSA in the germline V gene.

This rearrangement joins TRBV4-3 to TRBJ2-3; D is ambiguous. Trimming took 0 bases from V and 2 from J, leaving 15 bases between them. The CDR3 covers 17 residues. Germline V lookup: CDR1 LGHNA, CDR2 YSLEER. Written as DNA, the CDR3 is TGCGCCAGCAGCCAAGATAAGGCTAGTGATCTCACAGATACGCAGTATTTT. Translation: CASSQDKASDLTDTQYF.

This clonotype has only a few counts. The J gene is TRBJ2-3, the V gene TRBV6-5, with 7 bases lining up with TRBD1. Germline V gene sequence: CDR1 MNHEY, CDR2 SVGAGI. This CDR3 is built from 17 residues. The J segment lost 0 bases and the V segment lost 6 bases, leaving 12 bases of the junction unmatched. CDR3 nucleotides: TGTGCCAGCAGCTTAAACGACAGGGCCCATAGCACAGATACGCAGTATTTT. It translates to CASSLNDRAHSTDTQYF.

J is TRBJ2-3 and V is TRBV10-3; D is possibly TRBD1 (6 bases). This CDR3 contains 13 residues. CDR1 and CDR2 (germline): ENHRY, SYGVKD. The V end was cut by 8 bases, the J end by 3 bases, with 12 bases between. CDR3 amino acids: CAIRGGRTDTQYF. CDR3 bases: TGTGCCATCCGTGGGGGCCGGACAGATACGCAGTATTTT.

The V call is TRBV7-2, the J call TRBJ2-4, with 9 bases aligning to TRBD2. The CDR3 runs to 19 residues. V lost 3 bases, J lost 0 bases, and 12 bases stayed unmatched. Looked up from germline, CDR1 is SGHTA and CDR2 is FQGNSA. The CDR3 sequence is CASSFTLLAGNGAKNIQYF. The CDR3 DNA sequence: TGTGCCAGCAGCTTTACCCTCCTAGCGGGGAATGGAGCCAAAAACATTCAGTACTTC.

Only a few counts were recorded for this clonotype. This chain joins TRBV7-3 and TRBJ1-5; D unresolved. The CDR3 covers 15 residues. The V end was cut by 0 bases, the J end by 1 base, with 7 bases between. Per germline, CDR1 SGHTA and CDR2 FQGTGA. The CDR3 spells CASSLTGGSNQPQHF. CDR3 DNA: TGTGCCAGCAGCTTAACGGGCGGGAGCAATCAGCCCCAGCATTTT.

In its sample, this clonotype was seen a few times. The chain employs TRBV18 and TRBJ2-3; D may be TRBD2 (5 bases). V gave up 0 bases and J gave up 3 bases, with 7 bases separating them. The CDR3 contains 14 residues. Germline V CDR1 and CDR2: KGHSH, LQKENI. CDR3 bases: TGTGCCAGCTCACCACCCACTAGGACAGATACGCAGTATTTT. Amino acids: CASSPPTRTDTQYF.

This clonotype was counted at least ten times. This chain links TRBV4-3 with TRBJ2-2; no definite D call. V lost 5 bases and J lost 2, with 12 bases in between. Germline CDR1 and CDR2: LGHNA and YSLEER. The CDR3 runs 15 residues. The CDR3 DNA is TGCGCCAGCAGCAAAGTCCTGTATAACACCGGGGAGCTGTTTTTT. Its translation: CASSKVLYNTGELFF.

The chain combines TRBV5-1 with TRBJ2-3; D may correspond to TRBD1 or TRBD2 (5 bases each). With 0 bases removed from V and 0 bases from J, the gap between germline ends came to 11 bases. CDR3 size: 16 residues. CDR1 and CDR2 from the germline V gene are SGHRS and YFSETQ. The CDR3 is CASSLEGRTSTDTQYF. The DNA of the CDR3 is TGCGCCAGCAGCTTGGAGGGACGAACTAGCACAGATACGCAGTATTTT.

This clonotype occurred a few times. The rearrangement joins TRBV5-1 to TRBJ2-1, with 12 nucleotides matching TRBD2. This CDR3 contains 15 residues. J lost 8 bases, V lost 3 bases, and 6 bases had no gene match. The V gene's germline CDR1 is SGHRS and CDR2 YFSETQ. The CDR3 is CASSWLAGGPDEQFF. CDR3 in DNA: TGCGCCAGCAGCTGGCTAGCGGGGGGGCCGGATGAGCAGTTCTTC.

This clonotype was detected only a few times. This sequence joins TRBV30 and TRBJ1-1, with D perhaps matching TRBD1 (6 bases). Per the germline V gene, CDR1 is GTSNPN and CDR2 is SVGIG (reference sequence). With 5 bases removed from V and 2 bases from J, the gap between germline ends came to 9 bases. This CDR3 is built from 12 residues. For the CDR3, the DNA is TGTGCCTGGGGACAGATCAACACTGAAGCTTTCTTT. Protein sequence: CAWGQINTEAFF.